This TCR beta chain was retrieved from a study of blood T cell repertoires in COVID-19. Study-level information: Acute-phase and convalescent COVID-19 samples originated in the United States, Italy and Spain. In each case, the material was cDNA or gDNA derived from T cells, B-cell-depleted T cells, or PBMCs.

Germline CDR1 reads LGHNT; CDR2 reads FRNRAP. CDR3 size: 16 residues. Trimming cost V 1 base and J 9 bases; bases outside gene matches: 12. Authors' data handling: Reference gene primer amplification yielded estimated nucleated cell counts. The method was immunoSEQ multiplex PCR; TCRdb's version includes in-frame clones alone and lacks a portion of them. V, J and clone size were drawn from that table, and D and trimming were deduced from the DNA. The data hold about 170,000 clones, with around four fifths observed a single time. The origin of this receptor is a man between 40 and 49 years old who had recovered from COVID-19. This chain uses TRBV12-5 with TRBJ2-5; 9 nucleotides match TRBD2. The sample consisted of peripheral blood. The CDR3 DNA reads TGTGCTAGTGGTTTGGACCTAGCGGGGACCGGGGGCTCCCAGTACTTC. Translation gives CASGLDLAGTGGSQYF.